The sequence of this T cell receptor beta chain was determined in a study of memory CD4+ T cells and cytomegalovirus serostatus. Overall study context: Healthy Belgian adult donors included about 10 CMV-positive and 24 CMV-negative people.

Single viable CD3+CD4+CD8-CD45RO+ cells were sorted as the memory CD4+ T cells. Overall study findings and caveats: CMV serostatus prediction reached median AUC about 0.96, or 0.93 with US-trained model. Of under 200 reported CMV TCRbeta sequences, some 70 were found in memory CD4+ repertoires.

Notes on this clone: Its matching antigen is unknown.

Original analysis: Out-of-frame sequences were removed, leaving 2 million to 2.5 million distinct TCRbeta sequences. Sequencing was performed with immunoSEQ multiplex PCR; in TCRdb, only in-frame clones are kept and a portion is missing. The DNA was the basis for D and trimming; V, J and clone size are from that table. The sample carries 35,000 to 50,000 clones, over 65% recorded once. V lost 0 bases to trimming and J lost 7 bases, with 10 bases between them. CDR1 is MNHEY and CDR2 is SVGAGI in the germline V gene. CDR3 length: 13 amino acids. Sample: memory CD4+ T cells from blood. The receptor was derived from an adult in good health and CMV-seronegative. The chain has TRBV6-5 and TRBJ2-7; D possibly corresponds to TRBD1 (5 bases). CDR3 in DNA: TGTGCCAGCAGTTACTCGACAGAGAATGAGCAGTACTTC. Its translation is CASSYSTENEQYF.